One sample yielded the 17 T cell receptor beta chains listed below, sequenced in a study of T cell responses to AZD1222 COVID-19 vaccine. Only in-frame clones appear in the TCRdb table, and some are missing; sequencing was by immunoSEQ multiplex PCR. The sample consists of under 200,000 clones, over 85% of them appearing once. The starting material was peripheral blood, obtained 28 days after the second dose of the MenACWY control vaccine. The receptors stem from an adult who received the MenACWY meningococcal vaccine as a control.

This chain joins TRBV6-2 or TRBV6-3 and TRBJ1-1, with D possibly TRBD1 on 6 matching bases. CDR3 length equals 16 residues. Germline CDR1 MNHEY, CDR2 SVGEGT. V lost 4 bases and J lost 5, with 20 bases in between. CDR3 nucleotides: TGTGCCAGCAGTTTCCCCCCGGGGGGCCAGGGTACTGAAGCTTTCTTT. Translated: CASSFPPGGQGTEAFF.

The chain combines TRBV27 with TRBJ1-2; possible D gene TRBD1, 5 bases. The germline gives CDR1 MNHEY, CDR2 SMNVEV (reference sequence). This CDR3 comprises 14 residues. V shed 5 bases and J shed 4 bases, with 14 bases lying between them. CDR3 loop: CASSPLDSPYGYTF. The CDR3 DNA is TGTGCCAGCAGTCCACTAGACAGCCCCTATGGCTACACCTTC.

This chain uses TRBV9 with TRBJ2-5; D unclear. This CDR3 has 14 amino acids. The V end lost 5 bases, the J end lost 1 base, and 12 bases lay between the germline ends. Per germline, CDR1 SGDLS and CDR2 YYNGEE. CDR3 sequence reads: CASSPSALQETQYF. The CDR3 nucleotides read TGTGCCAGCAGTCCAAGCGCACTCCAAGAGACCCAGTACTTC.

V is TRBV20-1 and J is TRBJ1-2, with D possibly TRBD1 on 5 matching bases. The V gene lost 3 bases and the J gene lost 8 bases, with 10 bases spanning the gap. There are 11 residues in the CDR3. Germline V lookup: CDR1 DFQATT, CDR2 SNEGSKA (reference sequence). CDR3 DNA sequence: TGCAGTGCTAGGACAGCTTGGGGCTACACCTTC. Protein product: CSARTAWGYTF.

The CDR3, as DNA: TGCGCCAGCAGTCAATCCATTAGGGGTGTTCCGGGACAGAGAGGAAACACCATATATTTT. Protein product: CASSQSIRGVPGQRGNTIYF. The chain combines TRBV23-1 with TRBJ1-3; 7 bases are a match to TRBD1. Being an ORF, TRBV23-1 has a function that is uncertain. Trimming at V came to 0 bases and at J to 4 bases, leaving 18 bases not matched to a gene. The length of the CDR3 is 20 residues.

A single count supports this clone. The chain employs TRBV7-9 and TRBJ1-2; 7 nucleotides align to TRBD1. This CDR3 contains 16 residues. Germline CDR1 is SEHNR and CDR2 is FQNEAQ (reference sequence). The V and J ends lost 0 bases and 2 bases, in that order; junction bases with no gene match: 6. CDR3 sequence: CASSLAHKTGNYGYTF. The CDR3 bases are TGTGCCAGCAGCTTAGCCCATAAGACAGGGAACTATGGCTACACCTTC.

The CDR3: CASSIGSSGANVLTF. In DNA form, the CDR3 reads TGTGCCAGTAGTATCGGCAGCTCTGGGGCCAACGTCCTGACTTTC. The chain recombines TRBV19 with TRBJ2-6; D uncertain. CDR3 length equals 15 residues. In germline, CDR1 is LNHDA, CDR2 SQIVND (reference sequence). Trimming took 3 bases from V and 0 from J, leaving 6 bases between them. The complete variable domain, with remaining parts taken from reference TRBV19 and TRBJ2-6, reads DGGITQSPKYLFRKEGQNVTLSCEQNLNHDAMYWYRQDPGQGLRLIYYSQIVNDFQKGDIAEGYSVSREKKESFPLTVTSAQKNPTAFYLCASSIGSSGANVLTFGAGSRLTVL.

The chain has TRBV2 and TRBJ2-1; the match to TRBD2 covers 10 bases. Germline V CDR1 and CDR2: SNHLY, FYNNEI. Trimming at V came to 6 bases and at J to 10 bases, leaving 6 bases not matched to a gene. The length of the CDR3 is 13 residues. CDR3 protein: CASSTSGIREQFF. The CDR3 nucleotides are TGTGCCAGCAGCACTAGCGGGATTAGAGAGCAGTTCTTC.

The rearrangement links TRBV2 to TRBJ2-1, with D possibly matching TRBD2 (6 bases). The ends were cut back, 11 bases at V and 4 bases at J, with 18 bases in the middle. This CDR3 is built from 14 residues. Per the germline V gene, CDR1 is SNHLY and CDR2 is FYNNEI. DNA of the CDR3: TGTGCCGACAATGACGGGAGTGGGTACAATGAGCAGTTCTTC. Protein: CADNDGSGYNEQFF.

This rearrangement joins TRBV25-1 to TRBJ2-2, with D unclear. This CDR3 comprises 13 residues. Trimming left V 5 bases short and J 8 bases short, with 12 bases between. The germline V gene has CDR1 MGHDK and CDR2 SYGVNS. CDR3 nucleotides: TGTGCCAGCAGTTTACAATCCCCGGGGGAGCTGTTTTTT. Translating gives CASSLQSPGELFF.

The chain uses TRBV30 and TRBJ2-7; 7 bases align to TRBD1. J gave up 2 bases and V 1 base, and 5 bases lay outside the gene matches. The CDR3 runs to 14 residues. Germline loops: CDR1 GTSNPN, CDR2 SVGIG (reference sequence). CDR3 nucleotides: TGTGCCTGGAGTGGAGGACAGGATACCTACGAGCAGTACTTC. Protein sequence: CAWSGGQDTYEQYF. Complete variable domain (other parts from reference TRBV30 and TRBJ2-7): SQTIHQWPATLVQPVGSPLSLECTVEGTSNPNLYWYRQAAGRGLQLLFYSVGIGQISSEVPQNLSASRPQDRQFILSSKKLLLSDSGFYLCAWSGGQDTYEQYFGPGTRLTVT.

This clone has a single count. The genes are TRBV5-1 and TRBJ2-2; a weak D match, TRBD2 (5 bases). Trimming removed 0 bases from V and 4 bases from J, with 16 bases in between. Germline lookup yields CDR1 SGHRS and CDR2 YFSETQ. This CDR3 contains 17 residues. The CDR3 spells CASSLEIAGFGTGELFF. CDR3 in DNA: TGCGCCAGCAGCTTGGAGATCGCGGGTTTTGGCACCGGGGAGCTGTTTTTT.

CDR3 amino acids: CASSSRDRGGQETQYF. In nucleotides, the CDR3 is TGTGCCAGCAGTTCAAGGGACAGGGGGGGACAAGAGACCCAGTACTTC. The chain links TRBV28 to TRBJ2-5, with 11 nucleotides matching TRBD1. CDR1 is MDHEN, CDR2 SYDVKM, per germline. The CDR3 loop spans 16 amino acids. V lost 4 bases to trimming and J lost 2 bases; unmatched junction nucleotides: 6.

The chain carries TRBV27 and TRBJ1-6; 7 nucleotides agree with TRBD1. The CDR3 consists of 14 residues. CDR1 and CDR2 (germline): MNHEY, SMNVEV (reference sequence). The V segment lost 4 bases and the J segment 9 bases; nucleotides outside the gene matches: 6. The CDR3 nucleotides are TGTGCCAGCAGTTCGGGACAGTCTTTTTCACCCCTCCACTTT. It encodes CASSSGQSFSPLHF.

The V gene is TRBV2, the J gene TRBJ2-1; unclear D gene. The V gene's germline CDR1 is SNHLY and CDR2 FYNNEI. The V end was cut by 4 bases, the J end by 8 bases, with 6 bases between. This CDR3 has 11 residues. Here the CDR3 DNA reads TGTGCCAGCAGTGTTCTATATGAGCAGTTCTTC. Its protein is CASSVLYEQFF.

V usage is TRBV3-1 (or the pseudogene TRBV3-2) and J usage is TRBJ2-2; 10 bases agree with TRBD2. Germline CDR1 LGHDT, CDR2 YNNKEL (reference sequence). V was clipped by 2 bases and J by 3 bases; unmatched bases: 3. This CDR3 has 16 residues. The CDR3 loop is CASSQLLAGYTGELFF. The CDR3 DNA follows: TGTGCCAGCAGCCAACTACTAGCGGGGTACACCGGGGAGCTGTTTTTT.

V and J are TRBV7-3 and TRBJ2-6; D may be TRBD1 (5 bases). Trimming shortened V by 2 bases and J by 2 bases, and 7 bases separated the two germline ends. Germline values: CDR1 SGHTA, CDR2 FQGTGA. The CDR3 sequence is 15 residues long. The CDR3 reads CASSLSGPGANVLTF. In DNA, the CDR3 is TGTGCCAGCAGCTTATCAGGGCCTGGGGCCAACGTCCTGACTTTC.